These 12 T cell receptor beta chains were sequenced from one sample in a study of OX40 agonist ivuxolimab in advanced cancers. Clones were read by immunoSEQ multiplex PCR, and TCRdb kept only the in-frame ones, dropping some. The sample lists about 58,000 clones, about 89% occurring once. The material sequenced was CD4+ or CD8+ T cells sorted from blood, taken in a trial of the OX40 agonist ivuxolimab. Receptors originate from an adult with an advanced solid tumor such as melanoma, head and neck, liver or kidney cancer.

The rearrangement links TRBV7-2 to TRBJ1-1; tentative D call: TRBD1 (5 bases). CDR1 SGHTA and CDR2 FQGNSA come from the germline V gene. This CDR3 is 13 amino acids long. V lost 2 bases, J lost 4 bases, and 8 bases lay in between. The CDR3 reads CASSLSGATEAFF. CDR3 in DNA: TGTGCCAGCAGCTTAAGCGGGGCCACTGAAGCTTTCTTT.

The CDR3: CASSLSLNSNTGELFF. The DNA of the CDR3 is TGTGCCAGCAGCTTGTCGCTCAACTCGAACACCGGGGAGCTGTTTTTT. The J gene is TRBJ2-2, the V gene TRBV5-5; D is ambiguous. From germline, CDR1 is SGHKS and CDR2 YYEKEE (reference sequence). The CDR3 extends over 16 amino acids. The V and J ends lost 1 base and 0 bases respectively, with 10 bases between them.

The chain recombines TRBV2 with TRBJ2-5, with 8 bases identical to TRBD2. Germline lookup yields CDR1 SNHLY and CDR2 FYNNEI. The J segment lost 3 bases and the V segment lost 0 bases, leaving 3 bases of the junction unmatched. This CDR3 is 15 amino acids long. CDR3 loop: CASSEAGSGKETQYF. DNA for the CDR3: TGTGCCAGCAGTGAAGCTGGTAGCGGGAAAGAGACCCAGTACTTC.

The rearrangement joins TRBV7-8 to TRBJ1-1; 8 nucleotides match TRBD1. Trimming removed 5 bases from V and 4 bases from J; junction bases left unmatched: 6. CDR1 is SGHVS, CDR2 FQNEAQ, per germline. CDR3 length: 14 amino acids. The CDR3 nucleotides read TGTGCCAGCAGCGCCCAGACAGGGGCCACTGAAGCTTTCTTT. Translating gives CASSAQTGATEAFF. Full variable domain (rest looked up from reference TRBV7-8 and TRBJ1-1): GAGVSQSPRYKVAKRGQDVALRCDPISGHVSLFWYQQALGQGPEFLTYFQNEAQLDKSGLPSDRFFAERPEGSVSTLKIQRTQQEDSAVYLCASSAQTGATEAFFGQGTRLTVV.

V and J are TRBV7-2 and TRBJ2-5, with TRBD2 identical over 9 bases. The CDR3 has 16 amino acids. The germline V gene encodes CDR1 SGHTA and CDR2 FQGNSA. After removal of 5 bases from V and 1 base from J, the junction contained 8 bases not matched to a gene. In DNA, the CDR3 is TGTGCCAGCAGCCCAATAGCGGGGGCCTTCCAAGAGACCCAGTACTTC. It translates to CASSPIAGAFQETQYF. The whole variable domain, filled in from reference TRBV7-2 and TRBJ2-5, reads GAGVSQSPSNKVTEKGKDVELRCDPISGHTALYWYRQSLGQGLEFLIYFQGNSAPDKSGLPSDRFSAERTGGSVSTLTIQRTQQEDSAVYLCASSPIAGAFQETQYFGPGTRLLVL.

This clone was observed a single time. This chain links TRBV7-8 with TRBJ2-3; TRBD1 is a possible D gene (6 bases). Trimming pared 7 bases from V and 3 bases from J, leaving 14 bases between. CDR1 SGHVS and CDR2 FQNEAQ come from the germline V gene. The CDR3 length is 14 residues. The CDR3 DNA reads as TGTGCCAGCATCCTAGCAGGGACAACAGATACGCAGTATTTT. Encoded protein: CASILAGTTDTQYF.

The chain links TRBV6-5 to TRBJ2-2; 7 nucleotides line up with TRBD2. CDR1 and CDR2 (germline): MNHEY, SVGAGI. The CDR3 consists of 16 residues. J lost 1 base, V lost 4 bases, and 6 bases had no gene match. CDR3 bases: TGTGCCAGCAGTTGGGCCTCTAGCGGGAACACCGGGGAGCTGTTTTTT. Translating it yields CASSWASSGNTGELFF.

The V gene is TRBV14, the J gene TRBJ2-3; D possibly corresponds to TRBD2 (6 bases). The length of the CDR3 is 13 residues. Germline CDR1 and CDR2: SGHDN and FVKESK. V lost 4 bases and J 10 bases, leaving 15 bases between the germline ends. Here the CDR3 reads CASSLGTHLAQYF. CDR3 bases: TGTGCCAGCAGCCTCGGGACTCATCTTGCGCAGTATTTT.

The chain combines TRBV11-2 with TRBJ1-4; D remains unclear. V gave up 6 bases and J gave up 4 bases, with 15 bases separating them. CDR3 length: 15 residues. In germline, CDR1 is SGHAT, CDR2 FQNNGV. CDR3 DNA: TGTGCCAGCAGTCCAAACCCCCAGGATAATGAAAAACTGTTTTTT. It is translated as CASSPNPQDNEKLFF.

This clone has more than one count but fewer than ten. The V call is TRBV27, the J call TRBJ1-1; tentative D call: TRBD1 (5 bases). V shed 2 bases and J shed 3 bases, with 22 bases lying between them. Per germline, CDR1 MNHEY and CDR2 SMNVEV (reference sequence). The CDR3 is 18 amino acids. CDR3 sequence (DNA): TGTGCCAGCAGTTTAGTGTGGAGAGGGCGCGGGGGGTACACTGAAGCTTTCTTT. It translates to CASSLVWRGRGGYTEAFF.

The rearrangement uses TRBV28 and TRBJ1-3, with no clear D. V was cut by 6 bases and J by 0 bases, with 15 bases left in between. Germline assignment: CDR1 MDHEN and CDR2 SYDVKM. This CDR3 is built from 16 residues. The CDR3 region is CASRPSGRPSGNTIYF. Written as DNA, the CDR3 is TGTGCCAGCAGGCCATCCGGACGGCCCTCTGGAAACACCATATATTTT.

The chain joins TRBV19 to TRBJ1-5, with D possibly matching TRBD1 (6 bases). CDR1 and CDR2 from the germline V gene are LNHDA and SQIVND (reference sequence). V shed 5 bases and J shed 9 bases, with 8 bases lying between them. CDR3 length: 11 residues. CDR3 in amino acids: CASSGGAPQHF. The CDR3 coding sequence is TGTGCCAGTAGTGGGGGGGCGCCCCAGCATTTT.